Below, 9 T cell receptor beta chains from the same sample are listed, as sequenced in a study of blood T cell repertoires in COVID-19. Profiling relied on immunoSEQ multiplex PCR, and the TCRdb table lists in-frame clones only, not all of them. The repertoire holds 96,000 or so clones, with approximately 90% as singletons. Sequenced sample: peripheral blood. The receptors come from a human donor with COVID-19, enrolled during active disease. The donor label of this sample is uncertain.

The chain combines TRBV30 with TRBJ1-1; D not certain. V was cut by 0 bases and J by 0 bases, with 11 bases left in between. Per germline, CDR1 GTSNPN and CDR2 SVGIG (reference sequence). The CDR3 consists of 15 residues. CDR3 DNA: TGTGCCTGGAGTGTGGGCCTCGACATGAACACTGAAGCTTTCTTT. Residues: CAWSVGLDMNTEAFF.

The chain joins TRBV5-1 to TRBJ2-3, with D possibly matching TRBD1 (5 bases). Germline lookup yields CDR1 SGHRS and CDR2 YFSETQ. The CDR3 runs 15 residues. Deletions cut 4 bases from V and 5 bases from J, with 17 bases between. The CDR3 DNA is TGCGCCAGCAGCCCGCAGGGTTACACAGGAGATACGCAGTATTTT. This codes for CASSPQGYTGDTQYF.

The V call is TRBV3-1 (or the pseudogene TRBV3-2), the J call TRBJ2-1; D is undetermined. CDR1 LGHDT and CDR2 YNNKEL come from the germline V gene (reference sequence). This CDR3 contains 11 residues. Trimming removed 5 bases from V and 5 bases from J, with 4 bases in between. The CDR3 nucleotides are TGTGCCAGCAGCGACAACAATGAGCAGTTCTTC. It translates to CASSDNNEQFF.

CDR3 region: CASSQGRAGVGETQYF. In DNA form, the CDR3 reads TGTGCCAGCAGCCAAGGTCGTGCGGGAGTAGGAGAGACCCAGTACTTC. This rearrangement joins TRBV14 to TRBJ2-5, with 7 bases matching TRBD2. Germline V gene data show CDR1 as SGHDN and CDR2 as FVKESK. The junction had 9 bases not matched to a gene; V was cut back by 1 base and J by 4 bases. The CDR3 consists of 16 residues.

The CDR3: CASSAEDFQETQYF. DNA for the CDR3: TGCGCCAGCAGTGCCGAGGACTTCCAAGAGACCCAGTACTTC. The V gene is TRBV10-2, the J gene TRBJ2-5; D may be TRBD2 (5 bases). The CDR3 totals 14 residues. Trimming removed 4 bases from V and 1 base from J, with 10 bases in between. Germline V CDR1 and CDR2: WSHSY, SAAADI.

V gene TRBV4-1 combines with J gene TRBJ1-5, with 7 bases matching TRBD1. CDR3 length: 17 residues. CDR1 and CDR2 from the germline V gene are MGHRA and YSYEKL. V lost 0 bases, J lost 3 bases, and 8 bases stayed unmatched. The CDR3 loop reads CASSQEAGGSLNQPQHF. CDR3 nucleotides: TGCGCCAGCAGCCAAGAAGCAGGGGGGTCCCTCAATCAGCCCCAGCATTTT.

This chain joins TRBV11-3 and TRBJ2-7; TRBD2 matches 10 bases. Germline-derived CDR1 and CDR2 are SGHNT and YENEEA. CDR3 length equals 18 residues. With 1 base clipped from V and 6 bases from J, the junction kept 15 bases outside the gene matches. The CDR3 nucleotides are TGTGCCAGCAGCTTAGGAGGGCTAGCGGGAGTGGGAACTGGCGAGCAGTACTTC. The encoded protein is CASSLGGLAGVGTGEQYF.

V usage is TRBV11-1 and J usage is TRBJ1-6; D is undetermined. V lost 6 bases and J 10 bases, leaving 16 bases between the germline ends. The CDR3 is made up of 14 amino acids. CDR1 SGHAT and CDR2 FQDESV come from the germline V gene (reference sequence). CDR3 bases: TGTGCCAGCAGTCCGAACGAGGGTCGCTCACCCCTCCACTTT. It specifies CASSPNEGRSPLHF.

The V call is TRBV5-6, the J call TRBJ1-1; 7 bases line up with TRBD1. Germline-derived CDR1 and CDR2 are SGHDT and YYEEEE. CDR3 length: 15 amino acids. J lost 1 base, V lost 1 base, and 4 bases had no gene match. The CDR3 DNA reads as TGTGCCAGCAGCTTGTGGGCAGGGGGGAACACTGAAGCTTTCTTT. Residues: CASSLWAGGNTEAFF.